Presented here are 10 T cell receptor beta chains from one specimen sequenced in a study of blood T cell repertoires in COVID-19. Assay used: immunoSEQ multiplex PCR; TCRdb lists only in-frame clones, some missing. Counted here are about 400,000 clones, 88% occurring once; the ten biggest clones make up approximately 2%. The material sequenced was PBMCs or T cells enriched from blood (not recorded which). The receptor source for this set is a woman in her forties with acute COVID-19.

The CDR3 region has the DNA TGTGCCAGCAGCTTAAGAATTTCAGGGGACACTGAAGCTTTCTTT. This translates into CASSLRISGDTEAFF. The gene calls are TRBV13 and TRBJ1-1; maybe TRBD1 (6 bases). V was trimmed by 2 bases and J by 3 bases, leaving 13 bases between them. The CDR3 is 15 residues long. Germline values: CDR1 PRHDT, CDR2 FYEKMQ (reference sequence). The entire variable domain, with the rest obtained from reference TRBV13 and TRBJ1-1, is as follows: AAGVIQSPRHLIKEKRETATLKCYPIPRHDTVYWYQQGPGQDPQFLISFYEKMQSDKGSIPDRFSAQQFSDYHSELNMSSLELGDSALYFCASSLRISGDTEAFFGQGTRLTVV.

The chain joins TRBV6-6 to TRBJ1-1; the D gene is possibly TRBD1 (6 bases). This CDR3 comprises 15 residues. The germline gives CDR1 MNHNY, CDR2 SVGAGI (reference sequence). V was shortened by 7 bases and J by 1 base, with 16 bases between the two germline ends. The chain's CDR3 is CASNNGGAQNTEAFF. The CDR3 region has the DNA TGTGCCAGCAACAACGGGGGGGCCCAGAACACTGAAGCTTTCTTT.

This chain joins TRBV18 and TRBJ1-2; possibly TRBD1 for D (6 bases). This CDR3 has 16 residues. Per germline, CDR1 KGHSH and CDR2 LQKENI. V lost 6 bases, J lost 8 bases, and 25 bases lay in between. The CDR3 region has the DNA TGTGCCAGCTCCGTTGACAGGTCGCCCCGTGACGGCGGCTACACCTTC. Amino acids: CASSVDRSPRDGGYTF.

This chain uses TRBV6-5 with TRBJ1-1; weak D call: TRBD1 (5 bases). CDR1 is MNHEY and CDR2 is SVGAGI in the germline V gene. This CDR3 is 13 amino acids long. Trimming pared 7 bases from V and 1 base from J, leaving 10 bases between. The CDR3 DNA reads as TGTGCCAGCACGGCGGGGCCGAACACTGAAGCTTTCTTT. This gives the protein CASTAGPNTEAFF.

The chain has TRBV6-5 and TRBJ2-7; possible D gene TRBD2, 6 bases. Trimming cost V 8 bases and J 4 bases, with 12 bases left between them. CDR3 length equals 12 residues. From germline, CDR1 is MNHEY and CDR2 SVGAGI. This CDR3 reads CASSKSGYEQYF. As DNA, the CDR3 is TGTGCCAGCTCAAAAAGCGGGTACGAGCAGTACTTC.

V gene TRBV19 combines with J gene TRBJ1-3; no firm D call. The CDR3 is made up of 14 amino acids. The V end was cut by 8 bases, the J end by 0 bases, with 11 bases between. Per the germline V gene, CDR1 is LNHDA and CDR2 is SQIVND (reference sequence). The CDR3 spells CASYDGSSGNTIYF. CDR3 sequence (DNA): TGTGCCAGTTACGACGGGAGCTCTGGAAACACCATATATTTT.

This sequence joins TRBV7-2 and TRBJ2-7, with 12 bases fitting TRBD2. With 4 bases clipped from V and 0 bases from J, the junction kept 1 base outside the gene matches. Germline V CDR1 and CDR2: SGHTA, FQGNSA. The CDR3 length is 15 residues. The CDR3 here is CASSSTSGSSYEQYF. The CDR3 nucleotides are TGTGCCAGCAGCTCGACTAGCGGGAGCTCCTACGAGCAGTACTTC.

This clone was observed once. The V and J genes are TRBV10-1 and TRBJ1-1; D remains ambiguous. Germline CDR1 reads WNHNN; CDR2 reads SYGVQD (reference sequence). Trimming pared 7 bases from V and 5 bases from J, leaving 17 bases between. The CDR3 sequence is 14 residues long. CDR3 coding DNA: TGCGCCAGCAAATGTGCCGGGGTTAGGACTGAAGCTTTCTTT. Its protein product is CASKCAGVRTEAFF.

This clone was seen once. V usage is TRBV6-5 and J usage is TRBJ2-5; tentative D call: TRBD1 (5 bases). Trimming stripped 0 bases from V and 2 bases from J, with 10 bases between. CDR1 MNHEY and CDR2 SVGAGI come from the germline V gene. The CDR3 has 15 residues. In DNA, the CDR3 is TGTGCCAGCAGTTACTCGAAACAGGATCAAGAGACCCAGTACTTC. It is translated as CASSYSKQDQETQYF.

The chain is built from TRBV2 and TRBJ1-5, with a possible D match to TRBD1 (5 bases). The V and J ends lost 1 base and 0 bases respectively, with 10 bases between them. This CDR3 is built from 16 residues. Germline V gene sequence: CDR1 SNHLY, CDR2 FYNNEI. Here the CDR3 reads CASSEGGIGSNQPQHF. DNA of the CDR3: TGTGCCAGCAGTGAAGGGGGCATAGGTAGCAATCAGCCCCAGCATTTT.